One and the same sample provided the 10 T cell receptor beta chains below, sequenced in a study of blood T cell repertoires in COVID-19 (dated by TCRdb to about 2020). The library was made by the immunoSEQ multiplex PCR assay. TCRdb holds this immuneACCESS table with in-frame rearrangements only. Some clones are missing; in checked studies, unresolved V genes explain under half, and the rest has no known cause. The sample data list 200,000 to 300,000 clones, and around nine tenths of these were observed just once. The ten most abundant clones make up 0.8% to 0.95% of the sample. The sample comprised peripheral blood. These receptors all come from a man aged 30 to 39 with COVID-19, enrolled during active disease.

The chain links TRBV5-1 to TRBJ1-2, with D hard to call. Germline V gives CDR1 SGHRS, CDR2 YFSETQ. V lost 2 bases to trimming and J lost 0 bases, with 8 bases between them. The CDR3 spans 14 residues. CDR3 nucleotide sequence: TGCGCCAGCAGCTTAACACCAGCTAACTATGGCTACACCTTC. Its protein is CASSLTPANYGYTF.

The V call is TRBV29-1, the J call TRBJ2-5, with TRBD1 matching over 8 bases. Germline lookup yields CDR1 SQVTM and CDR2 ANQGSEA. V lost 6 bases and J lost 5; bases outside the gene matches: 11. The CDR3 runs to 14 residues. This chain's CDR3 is CSVGGQGDGETQYF. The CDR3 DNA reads TGCAGCGTGGGCGGACAGGGAGACGGGGAGACCCAGTACTTC.

As DNA, the CDR3 is TGTGCCACCAGCAGAGTTGCGGGGAGCTCCTACAATGAGCAGTTCTTC. It is translated as CATSRVAGSSYNEQFF. This chain joins TRBV15 and TRBJ2-1, with D tentatively TRBD2 (6 bases). V was pared by 1 base and J by 0 bases, with 10 bases between. The germline V gene has CDR1 LNHNV and CDR2 YYDKDF (reference sequence). This CDR3 comprises 16 residues.

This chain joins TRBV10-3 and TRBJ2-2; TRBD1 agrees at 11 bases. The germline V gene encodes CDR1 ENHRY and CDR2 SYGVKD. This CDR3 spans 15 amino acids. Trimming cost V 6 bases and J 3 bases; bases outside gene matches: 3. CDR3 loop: CAISGQGADTGELFF. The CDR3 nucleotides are TGTGCCATCAGCGGACAGGGGGCCGACACCGGGGAGCTGTTTTTT.

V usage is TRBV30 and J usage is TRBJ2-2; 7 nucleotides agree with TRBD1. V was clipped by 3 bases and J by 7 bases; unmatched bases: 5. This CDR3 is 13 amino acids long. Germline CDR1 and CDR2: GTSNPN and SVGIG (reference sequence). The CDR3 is CAWRDSGGGELFF. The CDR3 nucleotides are TGTGCCTGGAGGGATTCAGGGGGCGGGGAGCTGTTTTTT.

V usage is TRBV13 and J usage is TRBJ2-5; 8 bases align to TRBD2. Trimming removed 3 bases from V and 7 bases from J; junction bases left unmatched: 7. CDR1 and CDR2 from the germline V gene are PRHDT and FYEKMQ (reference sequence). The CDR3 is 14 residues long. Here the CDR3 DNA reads TGTGCCAGCAGCTTGCCGCGGGGGGCGGCGACCCAGTACTTC. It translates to CASSLPRGAATQYF. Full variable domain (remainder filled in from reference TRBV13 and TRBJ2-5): AAGVIQSPRHLIKEKRETATLKCYPIPRHDTVYWYQQGPGQDPQFLISFYEKMQSDKGSIPDRFSAQQFSDYHSELNMSSLELGDSALYFCASSLPRGAATQYFGPGTRLLVL.

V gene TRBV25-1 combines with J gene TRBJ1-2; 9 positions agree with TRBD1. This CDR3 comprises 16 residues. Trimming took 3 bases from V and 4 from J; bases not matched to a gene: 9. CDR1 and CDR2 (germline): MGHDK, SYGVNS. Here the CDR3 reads CASSDSTGGAGYGYTF. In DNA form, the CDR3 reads TGTGCCAGCAGTGATTCAACAGGGGGCGCCGGCTATGGCTACACCTTC.

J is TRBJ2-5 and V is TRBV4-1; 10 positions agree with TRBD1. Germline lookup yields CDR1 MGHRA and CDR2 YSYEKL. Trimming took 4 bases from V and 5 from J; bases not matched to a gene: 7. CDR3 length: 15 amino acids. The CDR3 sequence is CASSPRQGASETQYF. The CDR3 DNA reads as TGCGCCAGCAGCCCCCGACAGGGGGCATCGGAGACCCAGTACTTC.

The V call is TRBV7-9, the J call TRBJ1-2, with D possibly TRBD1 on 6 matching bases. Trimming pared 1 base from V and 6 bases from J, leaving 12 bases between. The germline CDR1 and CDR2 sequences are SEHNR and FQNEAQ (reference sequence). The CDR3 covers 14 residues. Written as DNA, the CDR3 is TGTGCCAGCAGCTTAGAGAATTCAGGGGATGGCTACACCTTC. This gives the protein CASSLENSGDGYTF. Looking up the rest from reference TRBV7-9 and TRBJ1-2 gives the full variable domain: DTGVSQNPRHKITKRGQNVTFRCDPISEHNRLYWYRQTLGQGPEFLTYFQNEAQLEKSRLLSDRFSAERPKGSFSTLEIQRTEQGDSAMYLCASSLENSGDGYTFGSGTRLTVV.

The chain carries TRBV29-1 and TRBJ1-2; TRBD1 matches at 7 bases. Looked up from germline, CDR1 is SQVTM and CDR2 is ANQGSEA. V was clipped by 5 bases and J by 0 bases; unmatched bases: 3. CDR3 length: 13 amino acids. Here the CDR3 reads CSVQGGANYGYTF. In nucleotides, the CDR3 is TGCAGCGTTCAGGGGGGAGCTAACTATGGCTACACCTTC.